This is a list of T cell receptor beta chains from one sample in a study of response to subunit inactivated influenza vaccine. TCRdb ran MiXCR on the RT-PCR reads and lists one entry per CDR3 protein. Of 590,000 or so distinct CDR3 sequences listed, approximately 14% are singletons. The sample here was PBMCs from blood, taken around two weeks before vaccination. All receptors derive from a man between 45 and 60 years old who received an inactivated influenza vaccine. Both conserved end residues are part of each CDR3. D genes are given only for firm matches. The listing skips clone size in some rows; elsewhere it reads once, few, many or a size class.

.	TRBV11-2	TRBJ2-7	.	TGTGCCAGCAGCTCCCATCCCTTGACACTCACCTACGAGCAGTACTTC	CASSSHPLTLTYEQYF
.	TRBV29-1	TRBJ2-5	many	TGCAGCGTTGAAGAGCGGGGCCCGATGTACCAAGAGACCCAGTACTTC	CSVEERGPMYQETQYF
TRBD2	TRBV4-3	TRBJ2-1	.	TGCGCCAGCAGCCCCGGGGGCGGGGGGGCTTCCTACAATGAGCAGTTCTTC	CASSPGGGGASYNEQFF
.	TRBV7-6	TRBJ2-5	few	TGTGCCAGCACTTCGGGGGTCCAAGAGACCCAGTACTTC	CASTSGVQETQYF
TRBD2	TRBV27	TRBJ2-7	.	TGTGCCAGCAGTTTATTTGCGGTAGCGGGGGAGACCTACGAGCAGTACTTC	CASSLFAVAGETYEQYF
.	TRBV7-9	TRBJ2-3	few	TGTGCCAGCAGCTCGTGGGCTAGCACAGATACGCAGTATTTT	CASSSWASTDTQYF
TRBD2	TRBV9	TRBJ2-3	few	TGTGCCAGCAGCGTAGAGGGGACTAGCGGGAGCCGCGGCGCAGAAGATACGCAGTATTTT	CASSVEGTSGSRGAEDTQYF
.	TRBV6-5	TRBJ2-5	.	TGTGCCAGCAGTTATTCCCGAAGTGCAGAGACCCAGTACTTC	CASSYSRSAETQYF
.	TRBV7-2	TRBJ2-1	few	TGTGCCAGCAGCTTTCAAGGCCTAATTAACGGTGAGCAGTTCTTC	CASSFQGLINGEQFF
TRBD1	TRBV5-1	TRBJ2-1	.	TGCGCCAGCAGGGGGACAGAATACAATGAGCAGTTCTTC	CASRGTEYNEQFF
.	TRBV7-2	TRBJ1-1	.	TGTGCCAGCAGTAGTAGCGGGGTGGTGAACACTGAAGCTTTCTTT	CASSSSGVVNTEAFF
.	TRBV18	TRBJ2-7	many	TGTGCCAGCTCTGTCGGATCCGGCCAGGCCTACGAGCAGTACTTC	CASSVGSGQAYEQYF
.	TRBV29-1	TRBJ1-4	.	TGCAGCGCTGATACCCCCGGGGGGGGTGAAAAACTGTTTTTT	CSADTPGGGEKLFF
TRBD2	TRBV28	TRBJ2-5	few	TGTGCCAGCAGTGGTGGGACTAGCCTCCCGGGGGGAGAGACCCAGTACTTC	CASSGGTSLPGGETQYF
.	TRBV11-2	TRBJ2-1	few	TGTGCCAGCAGCCGCCACAGGTGCCAAGGGTATGAGCAGTTCTTC	CASSRHRCQGYEQFF
.	TRBV15	TRBJ2-6	once	TGTGCCACCAGCAGAGGCGCAGGGACCGGGGCCAACGTCCTGACTTTC	CATSRGAGTGANVLTF
.	TRBV7-2	TRBJ2-1	few	TGTGCCAGCAGCTTCATGACATGGGGCCACAATGAGCAGTTCTTC	CASSFMTWGHNEQFF
TRBD1	TRBV6-1	TRBJ2-7	many	TGTGCCAGCAGAAACAGGGGAGACGAGCAGTACTTC	CASRNRGDEQYF